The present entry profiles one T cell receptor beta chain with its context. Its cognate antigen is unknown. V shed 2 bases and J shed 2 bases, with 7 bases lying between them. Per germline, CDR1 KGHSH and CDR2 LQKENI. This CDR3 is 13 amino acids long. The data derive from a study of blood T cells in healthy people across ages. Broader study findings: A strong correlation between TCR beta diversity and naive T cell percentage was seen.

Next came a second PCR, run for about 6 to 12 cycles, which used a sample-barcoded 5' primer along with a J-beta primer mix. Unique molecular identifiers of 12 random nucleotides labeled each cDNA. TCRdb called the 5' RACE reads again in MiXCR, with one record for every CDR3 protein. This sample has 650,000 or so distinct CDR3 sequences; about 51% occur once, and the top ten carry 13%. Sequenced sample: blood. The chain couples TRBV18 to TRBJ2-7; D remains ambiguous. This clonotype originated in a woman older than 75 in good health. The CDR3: CASSPGRPYEQYF. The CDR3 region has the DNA TGTGCCAGCTCACCAGGGCGTCCCTACGAGCAGTACTTC.